These 14 T cell receptor beta chains came from one sample sequenced in a study of cytomegalovirus exposure and HLA in healthy donors. The primer mix had 60 Vbeta and 13 Jbeta primers. The table came from immunoSEQ multiplex PCR; TCRdb's copy has only in-frame clones and leaves some out. The sample contains approximately 200,000 clones, around 83% of which appear only once. The material sequenced was PBMCs. Receptors originate from a girl aged 10-17 years in good health and CMV-seronegative.

The chain carries TRBV11-3 and TRBJ2-1, with 8 bases identical to TRBD2. V lost 3 bases to trimming and J lost 15 bases; unmatched junction nucleotides: 10. Germline CDR1 SGHNT, CDR2 YENEEA. The CDR3 runs 13 residues. The CDR3 bases are TGTGCCAGCAGCTTGACCCTAGGGACTAGTACGTTCTTC. Its protein product is CASSLTLGTSTFF.

This rearrangement joins TRBV6-1 to TRBJ2-1; TRBD2 might be the D (6 bases). The V and J ends lost 7 bases and 6 bases respectively, with 10 bases between them. The germline CDR1 and CDR2 sequences are MNHNS and SASEGT. This CDR3 comprises 12 residues. The CDR3 sequence is CASKAGSNEQFF. CDR3 DNA sequence: TGTGCCAGCAAGGCGGGGAGCAATGAGCAGTTCTTC.

This sequence joins TRBV18 and TRBJ2-3; TRBD1 is a possible D gene (6 bases). Germline V gives CDR1 KGHSH, CDR2 LQKENI. The V end lost 0 bases, the J end lost 0 bases, and 13 bases lay between the germline ends. There are 17 residues in the CDR3. This chain's CDR3 is CASSPPRTVFSTDTQYF. In DNA form, the CDR3 reads TGTGCCAGCTCACCACCCCGGACAGTGTTTAGCACAGATACGCAGTATTTT.

The V call is TRBV7-9, the J call TRBJ1-1, with 8 bases fitting TRBD1. The V segment lost 7 bases and the J segment 1 base; nucleotides outside the gene matches: 5. The V gene's germline CDR1 is SEHNR and CDR2 FQNEAQ (reference sequence). The CDR3 runs to 14 residues. CDR3 region: CASKGDRRNTEAFF. The CDR3 DNA reads TGTGCCAGCAAAGGGGACAGGAGGAACACTGAAGCTTTCTTT.

J is TRBJ1-1 and V is TRBV5-4, with D perhaps matching TRBD1 (6 bases). This CDR3 contains 16 residues. The V gene's germline CDR1 is SGHNT and CDR2 YYREEE (reference sequence). V was clipped by 1 base and J by 0 bases, with 13 bases between them. The CDR3 DNA sequence: TGTGCCAGCAGCTTGCGGGACACACTAATGAACACTGAAGCTTTCTTT. Protein: CASSLRDTLMNTEAFF. Combining the CDR3 with reference TRBV5-4 and TRBJ1-1 gives the whole variable domain ETGVTQSPTHLIKTRGQQVTLRCSSQSGHNTVSWYQQALGQGPQFIFQYYREEENGRGNFPPRFSGLQFPNYSSELNVNALELDDSALYLCASSLRDTLMNTEAFFGQGTRLTVV.

The chain joins TRBV2 to TRBJ1-6, with D tentatively TRBD1 (5 bases). The CDR3 totals 15 residues. Germline V lookup: CDR1 SNHLY, CDR2 FYNNEI. V lost 5 bases, J lost 9 bases, and 17 bases lay in between. The CDR3 DNA is TGTGCCAGCAGTCCGGGACGGGGAGGTGGTTCACCCCTCCACTTT. It specifies CASSPGRGGGSPLHF.

The chain is built from TRBV5-1 and TRBJ1-5; tentatively, D is TRBD1 (5 bases). This CDR3 contains 14 residues. CDR1 is SGHRS and CDR2 is YFSETQ in the germline V gene. Trimming removed 2 bases at V and 2 bases at J, with 8 bases between. The CDR3 region is CASSLGGGNQPQHF. The CDR3 region has the DNA TGCGCCAGCAGCTTAGGAGGGGGCAATCAGCCCCAGCATTTT. Using reference TRBV5-1 and TRBJ1-5 for the parts outside the CDR3, the full variable domain is KAGVTQTPRYLIKTRGQQVTLSCSPISGHRSVSWYQQTPGQGLQFLFEYFSETQRNKGNFPGRFSGRQFSNSRSEMNVSTLELGDSALYLCASSLGGGNQPQHFGDGTRLSIL.

In the case of this clone: The same CDR3 also results from other DNA sequences found in this sample. The genes are TRBV9 and TRBJ2-7; no clear D gene. Germline V lookup: CDR1 SGDLS, CDR2 YYNGEE. CDR3 length: 14 residues. The V end lost 0 bases, the J end lost 2 bases, and 9 bases lay between the germline ends. The CDR3 DNA reads TGTGCCAGCAGCGTAGCCCCCGGAGCCTACGAGCAGTACTTC. Amino acid sequence: CASSVAPGAYEQYF.

The V and J genes are TRBV30 and TRBJ2-5; 9 positions match TRBD1. Gene TRBJ2-7 matches the end of the DNA better, so the J call may be wrong. Germline CDR1 reads GTSNPN; CDR2 reads SVGIG (reference sequence). CDR3 size: 14 residues. Written as DNA, the CDR3 is TGTGCCTGGAGGCCGGGACAGGGTACCTACGAGCAGTACTTC. As protein: CAWRPGQGTYEQYF.

The chain joins TRBV27 to TRBJ2-6; TRBD1 agrees at 8 bases. Unmatched junction bases numbered 10, after V lost 5 bases and J lost 1 base. This CDR3 contains 18 residues. The germline gives CDR1 MNHEY, CDR2 SMNVEV (reference sequence). CDR3 amino acids: CASSPRTGISSGANVLTF. The CDR3 DNA follows: TGTGCCAGCAGTCCGCGGACAGGGATTTCATCTGGGGCCAACGTCCTGACTTTC. Full variable domain (rest looked up from reference TRBV27 and TRBJ2-6): EAQVTQNPRYLITVTGKKLTVTCSQNMNHEYMSWYRQDPGLGLRQIYYSMNVEVTDKGDVPEGYKVSRKEKRNFPLILESPSPNQTSLYFCASSPRTGISSGANVLTFGAGSRLTVL.

The rearrangement uses TRBV27 and TRBJ2-7, with D maybe TRBD2 (5 bases). V dropped 3 bases and J dropped 3 bases, with 18 bases sitting between them. The CDR3 totals 16 residues. Germline V CDR1 and CDR2: MNHEY, SMNVEV (reference sequence). In DNA form, the CDR3 reads TGTGCCAGCAGTTTCGCCCCGACCAGCGGTGGCTACGAGCAGTACTTC. Its translation: CASSFAPTSGGYEQYF.

This clone has just a few counts. This CDR3 is CASSQGESVHEQFF. DNA of the CDR3: TGTGCCAGCAGCCAAGGAGAAAGTGTCCATGAGCAGTTCTTC. The rearrangement uses TRBV4-2 and TRBJ2-1; D is ambiguous. CDR3 length: 14 residues. Germline V gene lookup returns CDR1 LGHNA and CDR2 YNFKEQ. The V and J ends lost 1 base and 8 bases respectively, with 12 bases between them.

In its sample, this clone was seen a few times. The chain employs TRBV2 and TRBJ2-3, with 7 bases identical to TRBD2. CDR1 and CDR2 (germline): SNHLY, FYNNEI. The V segment lost 6 bases and the J segment 3 bases; nucleotides outside the gene matches: 9. This CDR3 spans 15 amino acids. The CDR3 nucleotides are TGTGCCAGCAGCTCTAGCGGCATCAGGACAGATACGCAGTATTTT. This codes for CASSSSGIRTDTQYF. The variable domain in full, completed from reference TRBV2 and TRBJ2-3, reads EPEVTQTPSHQVTQMGQEVILRCVPISNHLYFYWYRQILGQKVEFLVSFYNNEISEKSEIFDDQFSVERPDGSNFTLKIRSTKLEDSAMYFCASSSSGIRTDTQYFGPGTRLTVL.

CDR3 protein: CASSLVAQGGYNEQFF. CDR3 sequence (DNA): TGCGCCAGCAGCTTGGTGGCCCAGGGGGGATACAATGAGCAGTTCTTC. The chain joins TRBV5-1 to TRBJ2-1, with D possibly TRBD1 on 7 matching bases. V was pared by 0 bases and J by 4 bases, with 14 bases between. The CDR3 runs to 16 residues. Germline CDR1 and CDR2: SGHRS and YFSETQ.